These 3 T cell receptor beta chains originate from one sample sequenced in a study of blood T cell repertoires in COVID-19. Profiling relied on immunoSEQ multiplex PCR, and the TCRdb table lists in-frame clones only, not all of them. The table lists approximately 200,000 clones, approximately 84% of them singletons. Sequencing input: peripheral blood. These TCRs come from a woman older than 75 with COVID-19, enrolled during active disease.

V usage is TRBV7-9 and J usage is TRBJ1-1; 7 bases map to TRBD1. CDR1 is SEHNR and CDR2 is FQNEAQ in the germline V gene (reference sequence). The CDR3 length is 16 residues. After removal of 5 bases from V and 2 bases from J, the junction contained 11 bases not matched to a gene. Here the CDR3 reads CASSPRQGGFNTEAFF. The CDR3 region has the DNA TGTGCCAGCAGCCCCCGACAGGGTGGGTTCAACACTGAAGCTTTCTTT.

The chain employs TRBV7-8 and TRBJ1-2; maybe TRBD1 (6 bases). The ends were cut back, 5 bases at V and 7 bases at J, with 14 bases in the middle. Germline V CDR1 and CDR2: SGHVS, FQNEAQ. The CDR3 loop spans 13 amino acids. This chain's CDR3 is CASSPPGGLGYTF. CDR3 bases: TGTGCCAGCAGCCCCCCGGGGGGCCTTGGCTACACCTTC.

This chain links TRBV19 with TRBJ1-5, with D unresolved. V lost 6 bases to trimming and J lost 7 bases, with 10 bases between them. The CDR3 contains 12 residues. The germline V gene encodes CDR1 LNHDA and CDR2 SQIVND (reference sequence). CDR3 residues: CASRGSGQPQHF. CDR3 nucleotides: TGTGCCAGTAGGGGTTCGGGGCAGCCCCAGCATTTT.